The sequence of this T cell receptor (beta chain) was determined in a study of OX40 agonist ivuxolimab in advanced cancers. Study information: Averaging roughly 60 years in age, with a range of about 23 to 79, the cohort was more than 75% male. It was permissible to have had prior anti-PD-1, anti-PD-L1 or anti-CTLA-4 therapy, and around 40% had some.

As regards this clone: Its matching antigen is unknown.

Data came from immunoSEQ multiplex PCR; TCRdb stores just in-frame clones and leaves some out. This repertoire shows about 160,000 clones, 85% to 95% found once; its top ten account for under 0.4%. Regarding the study as a whole: Some of the nonresponding patients also showed low levels of normalized T-cell clonal expansion. Both blood CD4+ and CD8+ T cells showed clonal growth by week 6 at 0.1 to 3.0 mg/kg.

Germline assignment: CDR1 SQVTM and CDR2 ANQGSEA. The CDR3 runs to 12 residues. The V gene end was trimmed by 4 bases and the J gene end by 5 bases; junction bases not matched to a gene: 3. The sequence was collected from an adult with an advanced solid tumor such as melanoma, head and neck, liver or kidney cancer. The gene calls are TRBV29-1 and TRBJ1-1; the match to TRBD1 covers 8 bases. The sample was CD4+ or CD8+ T cells sorted from blood, taken in a trial of the OX40 agonist ivuxolimab. Here the CDR3 DNA reads TGCAGCGTTGGAAGGACAGGGACTGAAGCTTTCTTT. Translated, it gives CSVGRTGTEAFF.